This is a list of T cell receptor beta chains from one sample in a study of cytomegalovirus exposure and HLA in healthy donors. The repertoire was sequenced with immunoSEQ multiplex PCR; TCRdb's copy has only in-frame clones and lacks some. The data show approximately 150,000 clones, 72% seen once. Sequenced input: PBMCs. The receptors shown here come from a man aged 35 to 55 in good health and CMV-seronegative. Both conserved end residues are part of each CDR3. Each record gives: J gene, clone size, D gene, V gene, CDR3 protein, CDR3 DNA. A D gene is named only where the DNA matches it firmly. Clone sizes are given selectively: once, few, many, or a class where the clone is expanded.

>TRBJ1-6|-|-|TRBV27
CASSLGPYNSPLHF
TGTGCCAGCAGTTTGGGGCCCTATAATTCACCCCTCCACTTT
>TRBJ2-1|once|TRBD2|TRBV5-1
CASSIERGVGNEQFF
TGCGCCAGCAGCATAGAGCGGGGGGTCGGCAATGAGCAGTTCTTC
>TRBJ2-3|-|TRBD2|TRBV2
CASSGEAGAIDTQYF
TGTGCCAGCAGTGGGGAAGCGGGAGCTATAGATACGCAGTATTTT
>TRBJ1-5|-|TRBD1|TRBV2
CASRGDRYNQPQHF
TGTGCCAGCAGGGGGGACAGATACAATCAGCCCCAGCATTTT
>TRBJ2-5|few|-|TRBV5-1
CASSLAGGGLETQYF
TGCGCCAGCAGCTTGGCCGGAGGAGGGCTGGAGACCCAGTACTTC
>TRBJ2-1|-|TRBD2|TRBV15
CATSRGSGSYNEQFF
TGTGCCACCAGCAGAGGCAGCGGGAGCTACAATGAGCAGTTCTTC
>TRBJ2-7|-|-|TRBV6-1
CASWIDSRGAYEQYF
TGTGCCAGTTGGATAGACAGCCGGGGGGCTTACGAGCAGTACTTC
>TRBJ2-7|-|-|TRBV5-6
CASSQLYREQYF
TGTGCCAGCAGCCAATTATACAGGGAACAGTACTTC
>TRBJ2-1|few|TRBD2|TRBV10-1
CASSLAGGRNEQFF
TGCGCCAGCTCGCTAGCGGGAGGAAGGAATGAGCAGTTCTTC
>TRBJ2-7|once|TRBD1|TRBV28
CASSLRWGQGVISYEQYF
TGTGCCAGCAGTTTAAGGTGGGGACAGGGCGTCATCTCCTACGAGCAGTACTTC
>TRBJ2-1|-|-|TRBV4-1
CASSQELVRESSYNEQFF
TGCGCCAGCAGCCAAGAGTTAGTTCGGGAGAGCTCCTACAATGAGCAGTTCTTC
>TRBJ1-1|-|TRBD1|TRBV27
CASSSLSPIKRQGENTEAFF
TGTGCCAGCAGTTCTTTATCCCCGATAAAGAGACAGGGGGAGAACACTGAAGCTTTCTTT
>TRBJ1-1|-|-|TRBV27
CASSLSLTGGTEAFF
TGTGCCAGCAGCCTTTCTTTGACGGGGGGTACTGAAGCTTTCTTT
>TRBJ2-1|once|TRBD2|TRBV5-1
CASSLRGDRDNEQFF
TGCGCCAGCAGCTTGCGGGGGGACCGGGACAATGAGCAGTTCTTC
>TRBJ1-2|-|-|TRBV7-2
CASSLGVDRRYGYTF
TGTGCCAGCAGCTTAGGCGTCGACAGGAGATATGGCTACACCTTC
>TRBJ2-1|-|-|TRBV14
CASSQLYNEQFF
TGTGCCAGCAGCCAGTTATACAATGAGCAGTTCTTC
>TRBJ1-1|-|-|TRBV7-9
CASSLFGGGATEAFF
TGTGCCAGCAGCTTATTCGGGGGGGGCGCCACTGAAGCTTTCTTT
>TRBJ1-5|-|-|TRBV4-1
CASSQTGYSNQPQHF
TGCGCCAGCAGCCAAACCGGGTATAGCAATCAGCCCCAGCATTTT
>TRBJ2-7|-|-|TRBV2
CASRTDRDSYEQYF
TGTGCCAGCAGGACGGACAGAGACTCCTACGAGCAGTACTTC
>TRBJ1-5|few|-|TRBV5-8
CASSLVDSRGNQPQHF
TGTGCCAGCAGCTTGGTGGACTCTAGGGGCAATCAGCCCCAGCATTTT
>TRBJ2-6|-|TRBD1|TRBV9
CASSVDPGGFTGANVLTF
TGTGCCAGCAGCGTAGACCCAGGGGGTTTCACTGGGGCCAACGTCCTGACTTTC
>TRBJ2-7|few|-|TRBV27
CASSPRTDSYEQYF
TGTGCCAGCAGCCCAAGGACAGACTCCTACGAGCAGTACTTC
>TRBJ1-2|-|-|TRBV7-8
CASSSNTYGYTF
TGTGCCAGCAGCTCAAACACGTATGGCTACACCTTC
>TRBJ1-5|few|-|TRBV10-3
CAISEGDYSNQPQHF
TGTGCCATCAGTGAAGGGGATTATAGCAATCAGCCCCAGCATTTT
>TRBJ2-3|-|-|TRBV5-1
CASRPGQRTDTQYF
TGCGCCAGCAGACCTGGGCAACGCACAGATACGCAGTATTTT
>TRBJ2-7|-|TRBD2|TRBV4-3
CASSQNAGGLAGNEQYF
TGCGCCAGCAGCCAAAACGCGGGGGGACTAGCGGGAAACGAGCAGTACTTC
>TRBJ2-1|-|TRBD1|TRBV2
CASNRDRTYNEQFF
TGTGCCAGCAATAGGGACAGGACCTACAATGAGCAGTTCTTC
>TRBJ2-5|-|-|TRBV4-3
CASSQDGFQETQYF
TGCGCCAGCAGCCAAGACGGTTTTCAAGAGACCCAGTACTTC
>TRBJ2-7|-|-|TRBV7-9
CASSLSPYEQYF
TGTGCCAGCAGCTTATCCCCTTACGAGCAGTACTTC
>TRBJ2-1|-|TRBD2|TRBV25-1
CASTAGTTYNEQFF
TGTGCCAGCACCGCCGGGACTACGTACAATGAGCAGTTCTTC
>TRBJ2-5|-|-|TRBV5-1
CASSLFGVGAQETQYF
TGCGCCAGCAGCTTGTTTGGGGTAGGGGCCCAAGAGACCCAGTACTTC
>TRBJ2-2|-|-|TRBV12-5
CASGLNRVTTGELFF
TGTGCTAGTGGTTTGAACAGGGTAACCACCGGGGAGCTGTTTTTT
>TRBJ1-4|-|TRBD1|TRBV2
CASSTDRGREKLFF
TGTGCCAGCAGTACCGACAGGGGCCGGGAAAAACTGTTTTTT
>TRBJ2-1|-|TRBD2|TRBV5-1
CASSLDGTINEQFF
TGCGCCAGCAGCTTGGATGGGACTATCAATGAGCAGTTCTTC
>TRBJ1-4|-|TRBD1|TRBV30
CAWRIRGSEKLFF
TGTGCCTGGAGGATCAGGGGGAGTGAAAAACTGTTTTTT
>TRBJ2-2|-|-|TRBV5-1
CASRGTSTGELFF
TGCGCCAGCAGGGGGACTTCCACCGGGGAGCTGTTTTTT
>TRBJ1-1|-|-|TRBV6-1
CASSETFGGTEAFF
TGTGCCAGCAGTGAAACTTTTGGGGGGACTGAAGCTTTCTTT
>TRBJ2-3|-|-|TRBV10-3
CAIETGLGDTQYF
TGTGCCATCGAGACTGGACTCGGGGATACGCAGTATTTT
>TRBJ1-1|-|TRBD1|TRBV7-2
CASSSDRVTAFF
TGTGCCAGCAGCTCGGACAGGGTAACAGCTTTCTTT
>TRBJ2-5|few|TRBD2|TRBV6-5
CASSPTPGGSGTQYF
TGTGCCAGCAGTCCAACGCCGGGGGGATCCGGGACCCAGTACTTC
>TRBJ1-1|-|TRBD1|TRBV6-5
CASSPDRASKAFF
TGTGCCAGCAGTCCAGACAGGGCCTCTAAAGCTTTCTTT
>TRBJ1-2|few|TRBD1|TRBV5-6
CASSLDGTGLGGYTF
TGTGCCAGCAGCTTGGACGGGACAGGGCTCGGTGGCTACACCTTC
>TRBJ2-1|-|TRBD2|TRBV5-6
CASSIQGRGRGQFF
TGTGCCAGCAGCATCCAAGGTCGGGGGAGGGGGCAGTTCTTC
>TRBJ1-1|-|-|TRBV7-3
CASSEQGPLLGEAFF
TGTGCCAGCAGCGAGCAGGGTCCCCTCCTTGGTGAAGCTTTCTTT
>TRBJ2-5|-|-|TRBV30
CAWSPREETQYF
TGTGCCTGGAGTCCACGGGAGGAGACCCAGTACTTC
>TRBJ1-1|-|-|TRBV5-1
CASSLGGVTEAFF
TGCGCCAGCAGCTTGGGAGGAGTCACTGAAGCTTTCTTT
>TRBJ2-7|few|TRBD2|TRBV7-2
CASSLEASSGSYEQYF
TGTGCCAGCAGCTTAGAGGCTTCTAGCGGGTCCTACGAGCAGTACTTC
>TRBJ2-5|-|TRBD2|TRBV5-1
CASSSPLADQETQYF
TGCGCCAGCAGCTCGCCACTAGCGGATCAAGAGACCCAGTACTTC
>TRBJ2-3|-|TRBD2|TRBV9
CASSGGIAGGGVADTQYF
TGTGCCAGCAGCGGAGGAATAGCGGGAGGGGGGGTCGCAGATACGCAGTATTTT
>TRBJ2-3|few|TRBD2|TRBV11-3
CASSLGGRTDTQYF
TGTGCCAGCAGCTTAGGCGGGAGAACAGATACGCAGTATTTT
>TRBJ1-5|-|TRBD1|TRBV6-5
CASKGTGDQPQHF
TGTGCCAGCAAAGGGACAGGGGATCAGCCCCAGCATTTT
>TRBJ2-4|-|TRBD2|TRBV7-2
CASSPLGGKNIQYF
TGTGCCAGCAGCCCCCTGGGAGGGAAAAACATTCAGTACTTC
>TRBJ2-7|-|-|TRBV4-1
CASSHAGGKAYEQYF
TGCGCCAGCAGCCATGCTGGCGGGAAAGCCTACGAGCAGTACTTC
>TRBJ1-2|-|TRBD1|TRBV7-2
CASSLRSGGSNYGYTF
TGTGCCAGCAGCTTACGGTCAGGGGGCTCGAACTATGGCTACACCTTC
>TRBJ1-1|-|-|TRBV18
CASSPSPLSGGTEAFF
TGTGCCAGCTCACCATCGCCCCTTTCGGGAGGCACTGAAGCTTTCTTT
>TRBJ1-1|once|TRBD1|TRBV2
CASRGWTGGPEAFF
TGTGCCAGCAGGGGTTGGACAGGGGGCCCTGAAGCTTTCTTT
>TRBJ2-7|once|TRBD2|TRBV5-4
CASSAFTGTSGSYEQYF
TGTGCCAGCAGCGCGTTCACCGGGACTAGCGGGAGTTACGAGCAGTACTTC
>TRBJ2-7|-|-|TRBV7-8
CASSFTTSYEQYF
TGTGCCAGCAGCTTTACTACGTCCTACGAGCAGTACTTC
>TRBJ2-7|-|-|TRBV11-2
CASTKRQDSYEQYF
TGTGCCAGCACCAAACGACAGGACTCCTACGAGCAGTACTTC